This entry concerns a single TCR beta chain. The sample belongs to a study of blood T cell repertoires in COVID-19. In the study overall: Acute-phase and convalescent COVID-19 samples originated in the United States, Italy and Spain. PBMCs, B-cell-depleted T cells, or T cells were the source of the cDNA or gDNA that made up the material.

The germline V gene encodes CDR1 SGHAT and CDR2 FQNNGV. This CDR3 comprises 13 residues. V was shortened by 5 bases and J by 4 bases, with 8 bases between the two germline ends. In the original workflow: How many nucleated cells were present was estimated from reference gene primer amplification. Assay: immunoSEQ multiplex PCR; the TCRdb copy retains only in-frame clones and omits some. V and J calls and clone size are copied from that table; D and trimming were computed from the DNA. The table lists 55,000 to 85,000 clones, about nine tenths of them singletons. This clonotype was obtained from a woman aged 18 to 35 with acute or convalescent COVID-19. The sequencing sample was made of peripheral blood. V and J are TRBV11-2 and TRBJ1-4, with a possible D match to TRBD1 (6 bases). CDR3 region: CASSRDNNEKLFF. CDR3 sequence (DNA): TGTGCCAGCAGCCGGGACAATAATGAAAAACTGTTTTTT.